This TCR beta chain was identified during a study of blood T cell repertoires in COVID-19. At the level of the study: PBMCs, B-cell-depleted T cells, or T cells were the source of the cDNA or gDNA that made up the material.

After removal of 4 bases from V and 6 bases from J, the junction contained 2 bases not matched to a gene. The V gene's germline CDR1 is MNHEY and CDR2 SMNVEV (reference sequence). The CDR3 runs to 12 residues. Authors' analysis steps: Nucleated cell number was recorded as an estimate derived from reference gene primer amplification. Clones were sequenced by immunoSEQ multiplex PCR, and TCRdb holds only the in-frame ones, with some missing. V, J and clone size are those of that table, while D and trimming were read from the DNA. The sample includes about 200,000 clones, around 86% seen only once; the top ten take roughly 4.5%.

This clonotype originated in a man aged 45 to 65 with acute or convalescent COVID-19. The sample comprised peripheral blood. The chain uses TRBV27 and TRBJ1-1, with 7 bases fitting TRBD1. The CDR3 protein is CASSSGQSEAFF. In nucleotides, the CDR3 is TGTGCCAGCAGTTCGGGACAGTCTGAAGCTTTCTTT.